This T cell receptor (beta chain) emerged from a study of blood T cell repertoires in COVID-19. Study context: From T cells, B-cell-depleted T cells, or PBMCs came the material, which was cDNA or gDNA.

Profiling relied on immunoSEQ multiplex PCR, and the TCRdb table lists in-frame clones only, not all of them. The sample records approximately 250,000 clones, approximately 88% being singletons. Membership in each cohort depended on participant-reported clinical history. People in the exposed group encountered a COVID-19 case within 2 weeks before entering the study. The ends were cut back, 0 bases at V and 6 bases at J, with 14 bases in the middle. The CDR3 is 15 amino acids. Germline V gene data show CDR1 as LNHNV and CDR2 as YYDKDF (reference sequence). The specimen was PBMCs or T cells enriched from blood (not recorded which). The rearrangement uses TRBV15 and TRBJ1-1; TRBD1 might be the D (5 bases). The origin of this receptor is a woman in her thirties or forties who had been exposed to COVID-19. The CDR3 nucleotides are TGTGCCACCAGCAGAGATAAGGGGCCCTTGGCTGAAGCTTTCTTT. This translates into CATSRDKGPLAEAFF.